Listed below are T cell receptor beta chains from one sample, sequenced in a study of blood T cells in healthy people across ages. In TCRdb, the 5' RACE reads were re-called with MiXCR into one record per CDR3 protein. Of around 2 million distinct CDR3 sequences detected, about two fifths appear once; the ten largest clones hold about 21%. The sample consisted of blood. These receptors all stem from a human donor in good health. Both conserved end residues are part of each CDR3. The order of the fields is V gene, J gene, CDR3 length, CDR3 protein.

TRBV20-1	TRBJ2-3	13	CSALGKDRGTQYF
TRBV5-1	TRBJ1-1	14	CASSSGTANTEAFF
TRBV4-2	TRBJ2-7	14	CASSQERGLPEQYF
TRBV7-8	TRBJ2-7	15	CASSGRTGGSYEQYF
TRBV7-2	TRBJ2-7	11	CASRNIYEQYF
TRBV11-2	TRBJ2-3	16	CASSLVGWRSTDTQYF
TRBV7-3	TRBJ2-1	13	CASSEGQGNEQFF
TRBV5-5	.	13	CASSRTIGETQYF
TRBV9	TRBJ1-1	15	CASSPMAGGKTEAFF
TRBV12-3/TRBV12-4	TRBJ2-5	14	CASSMGREQETQYF
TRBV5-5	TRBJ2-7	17	CASSRHTPGIWSYEQYF
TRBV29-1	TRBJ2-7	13	CSAATGFSYEQYF
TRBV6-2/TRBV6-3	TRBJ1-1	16	CASTPAALVGRTEAFF
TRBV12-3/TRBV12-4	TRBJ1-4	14	CASSRQGAVEKLFF
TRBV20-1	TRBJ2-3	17	CSARDPWTSGDTDTQYF
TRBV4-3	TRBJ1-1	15	CASSQARTVNTEAFF
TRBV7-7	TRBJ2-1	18	CASSPKTGRGSSYNEQFF
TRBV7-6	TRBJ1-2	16	CASSPYAVEQRYGYTF
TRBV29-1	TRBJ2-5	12	CSVSGRRETQYF
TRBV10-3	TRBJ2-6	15	CAIRDSFSGANVLTF
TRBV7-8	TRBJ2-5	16	CASTLRVLRGVETQYF
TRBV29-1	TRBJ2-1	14	CSVEAQGALHEQFF
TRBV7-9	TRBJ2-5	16	CASSFSIAGPLETQYF
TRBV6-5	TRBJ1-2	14	CATAGQGWDYGYTF
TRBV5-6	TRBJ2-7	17	CASSLEIRDRENYEQYF
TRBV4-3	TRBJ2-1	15	CASSQTGLAGDEQFF
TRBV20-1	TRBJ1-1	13	CSASLVLGTEAFF
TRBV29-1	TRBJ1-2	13	CSVATGSPYGYTF
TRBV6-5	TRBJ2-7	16	CASNGPDRGGTYEQYF
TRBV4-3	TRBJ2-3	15	CASSPGRGTADTQYF
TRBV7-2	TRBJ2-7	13	CASSLGLAGEQYF
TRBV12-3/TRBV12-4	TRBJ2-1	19	CASSSGLAGGPGSYNEQFF
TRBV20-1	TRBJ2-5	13	CSARVASQETQYF
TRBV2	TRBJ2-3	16	CASSGVEGGSTDTQYF
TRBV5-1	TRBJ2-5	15	CASSLVGLSSETQYF
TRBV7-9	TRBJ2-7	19	CASSLHPLESQVNSYEQYF
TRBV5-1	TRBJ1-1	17	CASSLVWRGAMNTEAFF
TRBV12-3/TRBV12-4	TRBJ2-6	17	CASSFPRGGSGANVLTF
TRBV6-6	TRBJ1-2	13	CASSYAVRGGHTF
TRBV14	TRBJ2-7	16	CASSQDPGSFSYEQYF
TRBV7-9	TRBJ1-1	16	CASSLGGRGMNTEAFF